This paragraph reports one T cell receptor beta chain. J gave up 1 base and V 4 bases, and 4 bases lay outside the gene matches. Germline V gives CDR1 SGDLS, CDR2 YYNGEE. There are 15 residues in the CDR3. Original analysis: Scientists estimated how many nucleated cells there were by amplifying reference gene primers. TCRdb's table, derived via immunoSEQ multiplex PCR, lists solely in-frame clones and lacks some. V and J calls and clone size are copied from that table; D and trimming were computed from the DNA. Among about 100,000 clones listed, around 88% were seen once. This record belongs to a study of blood T cell repertoires in COVID-19. Looking at the study overall: COVID-19 samples, acute and convalescent, were from the United States, Italy and Spain.

This sequence originates from a man older than 75 with acute or convalescent COVID-19. The chain links TRBV9 to TRBJ2-3, with 9 positions matching TRBD1. Sequenced material: peripheral blood. The CDR3 region is CASSPWTGGTDTQYF. In nucleotides, the CDR3 is TGTGCCAGCAGCCCATGGACAGGGGGCACAGATACGCAGTATTTT.